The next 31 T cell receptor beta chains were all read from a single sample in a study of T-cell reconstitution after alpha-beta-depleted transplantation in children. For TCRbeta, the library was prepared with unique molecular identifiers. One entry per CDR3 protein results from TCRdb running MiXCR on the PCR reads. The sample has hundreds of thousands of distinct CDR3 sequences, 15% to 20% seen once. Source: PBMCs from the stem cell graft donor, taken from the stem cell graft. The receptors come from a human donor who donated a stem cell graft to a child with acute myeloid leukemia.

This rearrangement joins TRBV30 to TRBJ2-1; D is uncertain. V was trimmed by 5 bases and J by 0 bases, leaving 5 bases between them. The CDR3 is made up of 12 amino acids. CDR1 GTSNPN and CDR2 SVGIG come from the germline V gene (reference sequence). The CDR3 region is CAWRSSYNEQFF. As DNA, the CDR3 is TGTGCCTGGCGTAGCTCCTACAATGAGCAGTTCTTC.

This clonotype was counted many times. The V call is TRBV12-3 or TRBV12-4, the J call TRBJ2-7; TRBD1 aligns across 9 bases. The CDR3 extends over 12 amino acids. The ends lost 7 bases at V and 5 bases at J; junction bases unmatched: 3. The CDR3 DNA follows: TGTGCCAGCAACAGGGGGCTGAACGAGCAGTACTTC. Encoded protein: CASNRGLNEQYF.

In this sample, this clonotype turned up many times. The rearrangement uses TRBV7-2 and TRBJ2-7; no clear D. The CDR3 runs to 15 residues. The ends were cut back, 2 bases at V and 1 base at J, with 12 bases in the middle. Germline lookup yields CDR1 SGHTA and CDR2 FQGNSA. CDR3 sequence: CASSLYWVQSYEQYF. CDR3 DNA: TGTGCCAGCAGCTTATATTGGGTACAATCCTACGAGCAGTACTTC.

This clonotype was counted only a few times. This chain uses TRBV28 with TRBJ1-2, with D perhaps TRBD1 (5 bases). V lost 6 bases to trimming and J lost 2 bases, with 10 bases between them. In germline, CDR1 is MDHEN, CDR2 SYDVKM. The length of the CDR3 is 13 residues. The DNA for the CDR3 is TGTGCCAGCAGAGTAACAGGAAACTATGGCTACACCTTC. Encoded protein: CASRVTGNYGYTF.

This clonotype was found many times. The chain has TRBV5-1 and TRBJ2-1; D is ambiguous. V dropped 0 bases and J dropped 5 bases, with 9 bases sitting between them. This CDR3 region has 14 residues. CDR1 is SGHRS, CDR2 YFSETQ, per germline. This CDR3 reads CASSLGQMNNEQFF. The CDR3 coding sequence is TGCGCCAGCAGCTTGGGCCAGATGAACAATGAGCAGTTCTTC.

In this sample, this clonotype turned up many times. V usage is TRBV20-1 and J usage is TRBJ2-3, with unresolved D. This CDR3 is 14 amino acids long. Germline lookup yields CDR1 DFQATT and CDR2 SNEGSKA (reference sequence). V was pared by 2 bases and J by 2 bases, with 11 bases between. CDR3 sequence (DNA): TGCAGTGCTAGAACCCCGACCCCCACAGATACGCAGTATTTT. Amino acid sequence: CSARTPTPTDTQYF.

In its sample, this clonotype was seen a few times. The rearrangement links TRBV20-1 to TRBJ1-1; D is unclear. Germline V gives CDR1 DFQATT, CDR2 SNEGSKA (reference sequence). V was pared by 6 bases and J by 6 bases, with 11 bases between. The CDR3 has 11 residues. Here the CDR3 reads CSARRSSEAFF. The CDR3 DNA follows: TGCAGTGCCAGAAGGTCATCTGAAGCTTTCTTT.

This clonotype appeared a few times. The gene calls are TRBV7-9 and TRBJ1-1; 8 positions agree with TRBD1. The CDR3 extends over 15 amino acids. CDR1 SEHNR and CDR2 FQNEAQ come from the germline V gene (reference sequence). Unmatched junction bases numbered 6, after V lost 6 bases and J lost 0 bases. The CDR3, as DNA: TGTGCCAGCAGACAAGACAGGGGTATGAACACTGAAGCTTTCTTT. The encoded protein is CASRQDRGMNTEAFF.

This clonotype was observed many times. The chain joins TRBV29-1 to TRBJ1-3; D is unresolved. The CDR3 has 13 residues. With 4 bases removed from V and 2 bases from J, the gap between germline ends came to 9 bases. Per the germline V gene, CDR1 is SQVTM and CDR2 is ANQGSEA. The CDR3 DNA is TGCAGCGTTGGGTCGGGAACTGGAAACACCATATATTTT. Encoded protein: CSVGSGTGNTIYF.

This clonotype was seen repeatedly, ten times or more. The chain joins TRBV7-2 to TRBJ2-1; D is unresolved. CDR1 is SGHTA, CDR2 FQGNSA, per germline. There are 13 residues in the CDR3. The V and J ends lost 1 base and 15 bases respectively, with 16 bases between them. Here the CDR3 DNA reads TGTGCCAGCAGCTTAGAGGCCCCCGCGGATTCGTTCTTC. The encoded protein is CASSLEAPADSFF.

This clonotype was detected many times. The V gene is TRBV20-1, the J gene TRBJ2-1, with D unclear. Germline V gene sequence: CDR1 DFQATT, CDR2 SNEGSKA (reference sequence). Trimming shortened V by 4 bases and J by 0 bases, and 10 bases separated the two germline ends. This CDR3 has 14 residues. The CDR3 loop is CSAMFVDSYNEQFF. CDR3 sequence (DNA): TGCAGTGCTATGTTCGTTGACTCCTACAATGAGCAGTTCTTC.

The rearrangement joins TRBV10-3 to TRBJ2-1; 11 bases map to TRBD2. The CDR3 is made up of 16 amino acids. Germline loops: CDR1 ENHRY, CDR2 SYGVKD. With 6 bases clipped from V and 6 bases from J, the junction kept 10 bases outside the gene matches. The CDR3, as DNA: TGTGCCATCAGGTCTAGCGGGGGGCAATTCATCAATGAGCAGTTCTTC. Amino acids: CAIRSSGGQFINEQFF.

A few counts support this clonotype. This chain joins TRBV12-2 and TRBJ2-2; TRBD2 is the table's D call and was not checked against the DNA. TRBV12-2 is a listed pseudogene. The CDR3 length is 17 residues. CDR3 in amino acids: CASRPGLAGANTGELFF. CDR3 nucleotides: TGTGCAAGTCGCCCGGGACTAGCGGGGGCCAACACCGGGGAGCTGTTTTTT.

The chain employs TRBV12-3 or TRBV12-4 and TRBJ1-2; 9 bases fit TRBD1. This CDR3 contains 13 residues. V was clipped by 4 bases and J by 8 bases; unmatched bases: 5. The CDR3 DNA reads TGTGCCAGCAGTTCAGGACAGGGGCGAGGCTACACCTTC. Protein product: CASSSGQGRGYTF.

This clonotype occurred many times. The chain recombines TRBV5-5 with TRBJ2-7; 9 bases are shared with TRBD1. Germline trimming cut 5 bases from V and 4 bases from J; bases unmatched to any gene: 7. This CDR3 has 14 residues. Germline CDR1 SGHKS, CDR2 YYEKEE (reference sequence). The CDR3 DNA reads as TGTGCCAGCAGTCGGACAGGGGTAATGTACGAGCAGTACTTC. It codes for CASSRTGVMYEQYF.

The CDR3 DNA is TGTGCCAGCAGTGTCGGGGCACAGCTGTTTTTT. This translates into CASSVGAQLFF. This sequence joins TRBV2 and TRBJ2-2; D may match TRBD1 or TRBD2 (5 bases each). The CDR3 covers 11 residues. The V and J ends lost 4 bases and 12 bases respectively, with 9 bases between them. Germline V gene sequence: CDR1 SNHLY, CDR2 FYNNEI.

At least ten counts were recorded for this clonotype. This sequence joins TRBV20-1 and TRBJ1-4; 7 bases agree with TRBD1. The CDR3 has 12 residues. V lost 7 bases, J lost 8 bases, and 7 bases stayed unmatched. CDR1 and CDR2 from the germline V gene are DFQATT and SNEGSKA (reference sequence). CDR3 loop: CSGDRVFEKLFF. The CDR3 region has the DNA TGCAGTGGTGACAGGGTTTTCGAAAAACTGTTTTTT.

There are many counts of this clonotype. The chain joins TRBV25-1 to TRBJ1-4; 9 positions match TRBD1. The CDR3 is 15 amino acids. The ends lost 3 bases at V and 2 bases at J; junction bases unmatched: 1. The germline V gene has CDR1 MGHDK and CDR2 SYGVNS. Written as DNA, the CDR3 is TGTGCCAGCAGTGATACAGGGGGCACTAATGAAAAACTGTTTTTT. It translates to CASSDTGGTNEKLFF.

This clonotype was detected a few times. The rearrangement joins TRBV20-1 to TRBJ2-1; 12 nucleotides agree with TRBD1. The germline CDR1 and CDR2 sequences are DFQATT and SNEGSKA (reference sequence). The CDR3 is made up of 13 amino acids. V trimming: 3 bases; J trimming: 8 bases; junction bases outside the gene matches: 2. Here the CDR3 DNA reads TGCAGTGCTAGGGGACAGGGGGCGCATGAGCAGTTCTTC. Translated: CSARGQGAHEQFF.

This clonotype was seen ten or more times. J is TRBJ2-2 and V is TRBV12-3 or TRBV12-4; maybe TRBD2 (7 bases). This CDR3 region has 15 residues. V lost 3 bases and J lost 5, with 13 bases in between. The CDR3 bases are TGTGCCAGCAGTTTTACAGGGAGGGGAACCGGGGAGCTGTTTTTT. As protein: CASSFTGRGTGELFF.

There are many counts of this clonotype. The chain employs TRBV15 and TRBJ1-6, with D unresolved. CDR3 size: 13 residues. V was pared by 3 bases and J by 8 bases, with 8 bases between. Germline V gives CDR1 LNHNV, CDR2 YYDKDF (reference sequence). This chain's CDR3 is CATSSLPHSPLHF. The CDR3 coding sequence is TGTGCCACCAGCAGCCTCCCCCATTCACCCCTCCACTTT. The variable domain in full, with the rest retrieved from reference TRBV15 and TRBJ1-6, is DAMVIQNPRYQVTQFGKPVTLSCSQTLNHNVMYWYQQKSSQAPKLLFHYYDKDFNNEADTPDNFQSRRPNTSFCFLDIRSPGLGDTAMYLCATSSLPHSPLHFGNGTRLTVT.

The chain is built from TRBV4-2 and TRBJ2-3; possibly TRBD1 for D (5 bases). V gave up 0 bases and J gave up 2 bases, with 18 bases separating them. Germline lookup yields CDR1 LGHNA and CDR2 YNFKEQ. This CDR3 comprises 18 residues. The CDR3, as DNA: TGTGCCAGCAGCCAAGAGGCAGGAGACAGCATCTACACAGATACGCAGTATTTT. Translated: CASSQEAGDSIYTDTQYF.

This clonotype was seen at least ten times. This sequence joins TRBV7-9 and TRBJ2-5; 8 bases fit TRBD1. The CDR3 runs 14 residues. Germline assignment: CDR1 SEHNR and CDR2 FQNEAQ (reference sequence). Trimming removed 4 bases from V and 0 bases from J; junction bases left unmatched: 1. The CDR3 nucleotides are TGTGCCAGCAGCTCGGACAGGGACCAAGAGACCCAGTACTTC. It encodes CASSSDRDQETQYF.

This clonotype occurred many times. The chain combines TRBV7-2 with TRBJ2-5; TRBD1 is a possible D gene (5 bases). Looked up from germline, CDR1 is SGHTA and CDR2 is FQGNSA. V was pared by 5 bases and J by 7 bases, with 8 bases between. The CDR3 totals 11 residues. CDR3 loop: CASSPDRTQYF. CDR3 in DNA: TGTGCCAGCAGCCCCGACAGGACCCAGTACTTC. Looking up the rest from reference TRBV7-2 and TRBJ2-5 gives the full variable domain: GAGVSQSPSNKVTEKGKDVELRCDPISGHTALYWYRQSLGQGLEFLIYFQGNSAPDKSGLPSDRFSAERTGGSVSTLTIQRTQQEDSAVYLCASSPDRTQYFGPGTRLLVL.

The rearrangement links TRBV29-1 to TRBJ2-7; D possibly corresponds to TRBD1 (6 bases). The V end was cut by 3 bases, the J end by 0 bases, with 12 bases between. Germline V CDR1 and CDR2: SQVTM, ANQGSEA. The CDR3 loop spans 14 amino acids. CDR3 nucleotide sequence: TGCAGCGTTGACCCGGGACAAAGCTCCTACGAGCAGTACTTC. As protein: CSVDPGQSSYEQYF.

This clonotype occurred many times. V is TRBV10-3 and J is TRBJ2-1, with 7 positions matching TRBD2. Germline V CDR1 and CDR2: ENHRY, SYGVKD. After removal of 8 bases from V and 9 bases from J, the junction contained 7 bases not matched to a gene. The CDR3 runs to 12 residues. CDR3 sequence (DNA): TGTGCCATCGCCGGGGGGAATCCTGAGCAGTTCTTC. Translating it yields CAIAGGNPEQFF.

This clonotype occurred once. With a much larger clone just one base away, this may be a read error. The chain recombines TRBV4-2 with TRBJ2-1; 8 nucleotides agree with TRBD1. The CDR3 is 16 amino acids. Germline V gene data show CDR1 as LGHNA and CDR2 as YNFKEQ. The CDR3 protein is CASSPTGQVLYNEQIF. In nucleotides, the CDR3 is TGTGCCAGCAGCCCTACGGGACAGGTCCTATACAATGAGCAGATCTTC.

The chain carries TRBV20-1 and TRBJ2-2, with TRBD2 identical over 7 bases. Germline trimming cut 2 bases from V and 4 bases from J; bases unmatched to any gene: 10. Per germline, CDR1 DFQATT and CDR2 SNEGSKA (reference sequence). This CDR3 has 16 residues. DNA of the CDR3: TGCAGTGCTAGACTTGGCGGGGGTATAGGCACCGGGGAGCTGTTTTTT. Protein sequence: CSARLGGGIGTGELFF.

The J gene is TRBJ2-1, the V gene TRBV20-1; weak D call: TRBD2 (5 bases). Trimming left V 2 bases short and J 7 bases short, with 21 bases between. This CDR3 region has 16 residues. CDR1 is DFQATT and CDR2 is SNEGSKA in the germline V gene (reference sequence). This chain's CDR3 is CSARRGLAGKGNEQFF. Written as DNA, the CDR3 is TGCAGTGCTAGACGGGGTCTGGCTGGGAAGGGAAATGAGCAGTTCTTC.

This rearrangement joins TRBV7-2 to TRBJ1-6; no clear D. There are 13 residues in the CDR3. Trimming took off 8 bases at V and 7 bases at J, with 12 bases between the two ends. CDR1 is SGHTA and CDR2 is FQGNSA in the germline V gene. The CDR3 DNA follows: TGTGCCAGCGGATCCTCGGGGAATTCACCCCTCCACTTT. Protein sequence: CASGSSGNSPLHF.

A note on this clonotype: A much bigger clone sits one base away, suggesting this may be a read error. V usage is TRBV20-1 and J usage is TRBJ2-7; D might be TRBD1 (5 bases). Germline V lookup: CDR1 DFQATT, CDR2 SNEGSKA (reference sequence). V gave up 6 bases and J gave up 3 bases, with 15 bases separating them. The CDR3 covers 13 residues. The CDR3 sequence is CSADKDKFYEQYF. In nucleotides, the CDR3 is TGCAGTGCAGACAAGGACAAATTCTACGAGCAGTACTTC.